One sample yielded the 19 T cell receptor beta chains listed below, sequenced in a study of control samples from healthy donors and cancer patients. Assay used: immunoSEQ multiplex PCR; TCRdb lists only in-frame clones, some missing. The sample contains a few hundred thousand clones, 80% to 95% of which appear only once. The sequencing sample was made of PBMCs. The receptors originated from a man aged 35 to 55 with head and neck cancer.

This sequence joins TRBV2 and TRBJ2-3; 14 nucleotides align to TRBD2. CDR1 and CDR2 (germline): SNHLY, FYNNEI. V was clipped by 7 bases and J by 6 bases; unmatched bases: 9. This CDR3 is 16 amino acids long. CDR3 loop: CASTRGTSGRGDTQYF. CDR3 nucleotides: TGTGCCAGCACCCGCGGGACTAGCGGGAGAGGTGATACGCAGTATTTT.

The genes are TRBV6-5 and TRBJ1-2, with D unclear. Germline lookup yields CDR1 MNHEY and CDR2 SVGAGI. CDR3 size: 12 residues. The V and J ends lost 7 bases and 4 bases respectively, with 10 bases between them. The CDR3 bases are TGTGCCAGCAATCCCATCCTCTATGGCTACACCTTC. Translated, it gives CASNPILYGYTF.

This chain links TRBV5-1 with TRBJ2-7, with a weak D call TRBD2 (5 bases). The CDR3 consists of 16 residues. The germline V and J ends were trimmed by 1 base and 0 bases, with 14 bases remaining between them. The germline V gene has CDR1 SGHRS and CDR2 YFSETQ. The CDR3 protein is CASSLQAGANSYEQYF. CDR3 coding DNA: TGCGCCAGCAGCTTGCAGGCGGGCGCAAACTCCTACGAGCAGTACTTC.

The CDR3 reads CASSLGGKVKGTEQYF. Written as DNA, the CDR3 is TGTGCCAGCAGTTTGGGTGGGAAGGTGAAGGGGACCGAGCAGTACTTC. The chain uses TRBV28 and TRBJ2-7, with D tentatively TRBD1 or TRBD2 (5 bases each). V was clipped by 3 bases and J by 6 bases, with 21 bases between them. This CDR3 is 16 amino acids long. In germline, CDR1 is MDHEN, CDR2 SYDVKM.

The V gene is TRBV6-5, the J gene TRBJ2-5, with TRBD1 matching over 7 bases. J gave up 4 bases and V 7 bases, and 12 bases lay outside the gene matches. CDR3 length equals 15 residues. Germline values: CDR1 MNHEY, CDR2 SVGAGI. CDR3 in DNA: TGTGCCAGCAACATACGACAGGGATTGGGAGAGACCCAGTACTTC. Translating gives CASNIRQGLGETQYF.

The rearrangement joins TRBV10-3 to TRBJ1-2; D is uncertain. The CDR3 covers 14 residues. The germline CDR1 and CDR2 sequences are ENHRY and SYGVKD. Trimming removed 0 bases from V and 4 bases from J, with 9 bases in between. Here the CDR3 reads CAISESLGTYGYTF. CDR3 DNA sequence: TGTGCCATCAGTGAGTCGTTGGGAACCTATGGCTACACCTTC.

This chain uses TRBV28 with TRBJ1-2; D is perhaps TRBD1 (6 bases). V lost 3 bases, J lost 4 bases, and 18 bases lay in between. Germline V CDR1 and CDR2: MDHEN, SYDVKM. The CDR3 totals 16 residues. This chain's CDR3 is CASSLKQGQATYGYTF. CDR3 in DNA: TGTGCCAGCAGTTTGAAGCAGGGGCAGGCGACCTATGGCTACACCTTC.

This chain's CDR3 is CASSFSPGQGVGYEQYF. The CDR3 DNA follows: TGTGCCAGCAGCTTCAGTCCGGGACAGGGGGTTGGTTACGAGCAGTACTTC. The chain links TRBV13 to TRBJ2-7; TRBD1 aligns across 11 bases. Germline CDR1 and CDR2: PRHDT and FYEKMQ (reference sequence). This CDR3 comprises 17 residues. Germline trimming cut 3 bases from V and 4 bases from J; bases unmatched to any gene: 11.

This chain connects TRBV3-1 (or the pseudogene TRBV3-2) to TRBJ2-7, with 9 bases that match TRBD1. The germline V gene encodes CDR1 LGHDT and CDR2 YNNKEL (reference sequence). V lost 0 bases, J lost 2 bases, and 8 bases stayed unmatched. CDR3 length: 17 residues. Written as DNA, the CDR3 is TGTGCCAGCAGCCAAGAGAGGGGGACAGGGAACACCTACGAGCAGTACTTC. Protein sequence: CASSQERGTGNTYEQYF.

This clone was picked up one time. The DNA for the CDR3 is TGTGCCAGCAGCCTAACTAGCGGGAGGGATACGCAGTATTTT. Amino acid sequence: CASSLTSGRDTQYF. The chain combines TRBV28 with TRBJ2-3; TRBD2 matches at 12 bases. Germline V gives CDR1 MDHEN, CDR2 SYDVKM. J lost 6 bases, V lost 6 bases, and 4 bases had no gene match. The CDR3 has 14 residues.

V usage is TRBV9 and J usage is TRBJ1-6, with unresolved D. This CDR3 is built from 17 residues. Germline lookup yields CDR1 SGDLS and CDR2 YYNGEE. Trimming removed 0 bases at V and 0 bases at J, with 10 bases between. The CDR3, as DNA: TGTGCCAGCAGCGTAGGAGGAAGTACCTCCTATAATTCACCCCTCCACTTT. This codes for CASSVGGSTSYNSPLHF.

J is TRBJ2-6 and V is TRBV3-1 (or the pseudogene TRBV3-2); a possible D gene is TRBD2 (6 bases). In germline, CDR1 is LGHDT, CDR2 YNNKEL (reference sequence). The CDR3 sequence is 19 residues long. The V end lost 1 base, the J end lost 0 bases, and 16 bases lay between the germline ends. CDR3 bases: TGTGCCAGCAGCCAAGTCGGAGGGGCCTTGAGCTCTGGGGCCAACGTCCTGACTTTC. This gives the protein CASSQVGGALSSGANVLTF.

V and J are TRBV6-6 and TRBJ2-7; 8 nucleotides match TRBD2. The ends lost 10 bases at V and 6 bases at J; junction bases unmatched: 8. The CDR3 contains 12 residues. The germline V gene has CDR1 MNHNY and CDR2 SVGAGI (reference sequence). For the CDR3, the DNA is TGTGCCACTCGGGGGGGGAGCGGCGAGCAGTACTTC. This codes for CATRGGSGEQYF.

This clone has only a few counts. Other DNA sequences in this sample translate to the same CDR3. This sequence joins TRBV30 and TRBJ1-1, with D possibly being TRBD1 (5 bases). Germline values: CDR1 GTSNPN, CDR2 SVGIG (reference sequence). The CDR3 runs to 13 residues. The germline V and J ends were trimmed by 0 bases and 2 bases, with 7 bases remaining between them. CDR3 sequence: CAWSVGQNTEAFF. CDR3 sequence (DNA): TGTGCCTGGAGTGTAGGACAAAACACTGAAGCTTTCTTT.

This chain uses TRBV27 with TRBJ2-5, with D tentatively TRBD1 (6 bases). CDR1 is MNHEY and CDR2 is SMNVEV in the germline V gene (reference sequence). Trimming shortened V by 2 bases and J by 5 bases, and 18 bases separated the two germline ends. The length of the CDR3 is 16 residues. CDR3 sequence (DNA): TGTGCCAGCAGTTTACGGTCAACAGGGAGTTCGGAGACCCAGTACTTC. Protein product: CASSLRSTGSSETQYF.

The chain uses TRBV9 and TRBJ1-3; 8 bases fit TRBD1. With 3 bases clipped from V and 4 bases from J, the junction kept 9 bases outside the gene matches. Germline CDR1 SGDLS, CDR2 YYNGEE. The CDR3 is 16 residues long. The CDR3 DNA is TGTGCCAGCAGCGGACAGGGGTATCCTTCCGGAAACACCATATATTTT. Its protein is CASSGQGYPSGNTIYF.

V and J are TRBV5-1 and TRBJ2-5; TRBD1 agrees at 10 bases. V lost 3 bases to trimming and J lost 6 bases; unmatched junction nucleotides: 5. There are 14 residues in the CDR3. CDR1 SGHRS and CDR2 YFSETQ come from the germline V gene. The CDR3 sequence is CASSYRDRGQTQYF. CDR3 bases: TGCGCCAGCAGCTACCGGGACAGGGGCCAGACCCAGTACTTC.

Points on this clone: In the same sample, other DNA sequences code for this CDR3. The rearrangement joins TRBV6-5 to TRBJ1-1, with D uncertain. CDR3 length equals 13 residues. Germline V CDR1 and CDR2: MNHEY, SVGAGI. Trimming left V 5 bases short and J 1 base short, with 8 bases between. CDR3 sequence: CASSRTQNTEAFF. The CDR3 nucleotides read TGTGCCAGCAGTCGAACGCAGAACACTGAAGCTTTCTTT.

V usage is TRBV11-2 and J usage is TRBJ1-5; D remains unclear. This CDR3 contains 14 residues. Germline CDR1 is SGHAT and CDR2 is FQNNGV. V was shortened by 5 bases and J by 2 bases, with 10 bases between the two germline ends. The CDR3 region has the DNA TGTGCCAGCAGCGTGGGGTTCGGCAATCAGCCCCAGCATTTT. It translates to CASSVGFGNQPQHF.